The 6 T cell receptor beta chains presented below share a single source sample, sequenced in a study of shared T cell receptors in the human thymus. Libraries were prepared by immunoSEQ multiplex PCR; TCRdb keeps only in-frame clonotypes and omits some of them. Of over 350,000 clones in the sample, just under 95% were seen once. Sequencing was carried out using thymocytes. Receptors originate from a human donor.

Only one count was recorded for this clone. J is TRBJ2-1 and V is TRBV5-1, with D hard to call. Per the germline V gene, CDR1 is SGHRS and CDR2 is YFSETQ. The V end lost 1 base, the J end lost 4 bases, and 3 bases lay between the germline ends. This CDR3 is built from 12 residues. CDR3 nucleotide sequence: TGCGCCAGCAGCTTGCAGTACAATGAGCAGTTCTTC. Translated, it gives CASSLQYNEQFF.

The gene calls are TRBV10-3 and TRBJ2-1, with 7 bases fitting TRBD1. The CDR3 consists of 15 residues. Per germline, CDR1 ENHRY and CDR2 SYGVKD. V lost 7 bases to trimming and J lost 7 bases; unmatched junction nucleotides: 13. This chain's CDR3 is CAINYNRGKLNEQFF. In DNA, the CDR3 is TGTGCCATCAATTACAACAGGGGAAAATTGAATGAGCAGTTCTTC.

Only one count was recorded for this clone. The chain recombines TRBV11-3 with TRBJ2-7, with D possibly TRBD2 on 6 matching bases. The CDR3 contains 13 residues. With 5 bases removed from V and 4 bases from J, the gap between germline ends came to 12 bases. CDR1 SGHNT and CDR2 YENEEA come from the germline V gene. The CDR3 is CASSPTEGYEQYF. Written as DNA, the CDR3 is TGTGCCAGCAGCCCAACGGAGGGTTACGAGCAGTACTTC.

This clone was picked up one time. This chain uses TRBV9 with TRBJ2-5; TRBD2 matches 14 bases. The CDR3 is 18 amino acids. V trimming: 0 bases; J trimming: 2 bases; junction bases outside the gene matches: 6. Germline V gene lookup returns CDR1 SGDLS and CDR2 YYNGEE. As DNA, the CDR3 is TGTGCCAGCAGCGTAGGACTAGCGGGAGGGCTAATTCAAGAGACCCAGTACTTC. It codes for CASSVGLAGGLIQETQYF.

The chain joins TRBV6-6 to TRBJ2-7; 7 bases agree with TRBD1. CDR1 and CDR2 from the germline V gene are MNHNY and SVGAGI (reference sequence). J was trimmed by 0 bases and V by 8 bases; bases with no gene match: 7. The CDR3 runs 14 residues. As DNA, the CDR3 is TGTGCCAGCGGAACAGACAGGGACTCCTACGAGCAGTACTTC. Amino acid sequence: CASGTDRDSYEQYF.

The chain employs TRBV14 and TRBJ1-1, with D possibly matching TRBD1 (5 bases). Trimming took off 2 bases at V and 3 bases at J, with 13 bases between the two ends. Per germline, CDR1 SGHDN and CDR2 FVKESK. The CDR3 loop spans 15 amino acids. CDR3 nucleotide sequence: TGTGCCAGCAGCCAAATGGTTGCGGGGGACACTGAAGCTTTCTTT. Translating it yields CASSQMVAGDTEAFF.